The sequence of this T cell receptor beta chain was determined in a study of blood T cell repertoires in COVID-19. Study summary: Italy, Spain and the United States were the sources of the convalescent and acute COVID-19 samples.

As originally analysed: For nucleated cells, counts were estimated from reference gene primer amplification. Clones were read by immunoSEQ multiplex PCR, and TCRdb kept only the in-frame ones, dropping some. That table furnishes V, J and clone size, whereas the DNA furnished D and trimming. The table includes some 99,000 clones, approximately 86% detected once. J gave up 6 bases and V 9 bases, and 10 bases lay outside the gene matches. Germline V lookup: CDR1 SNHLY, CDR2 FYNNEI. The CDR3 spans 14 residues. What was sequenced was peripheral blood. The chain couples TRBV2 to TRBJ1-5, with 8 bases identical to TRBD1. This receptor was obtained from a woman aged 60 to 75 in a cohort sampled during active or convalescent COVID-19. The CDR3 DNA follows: TGTGCCAGTGGGACACAGGGGGTGGGTCAGCCCCAGCATTTT. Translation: CASGTQGVGQPQHF.